This T cell receptor beta chain was sequenced for a study of blood T cell repertoires in COVID-19. At the level of the study: Sites in the United States, Italy and Spain provided acute and convalescent COVID-19 samples. T cells, B-cell-depleted T cells, or PBMCs provided the cDNA or gDNA that served as material.

This clone was counted many times. Original data processing: Estimates of nucleated cell counts were drawn from the amplification of reference gene primers. TCRdb's table, derived via immunoSEQ multiplex PCR, lists solely in-frame clones and lacks some. V and J calls and clone size are given by that table; D and trimming were obtained from the DNA. The table records 90,000 to 140,000 clones, roughly 80% of them present only once. The sample consisted of peripheral blood. The clonotype originates from a woman aged 70 to 79 with acute or convalescent COVID-19.

The CDR3 loop is CASRHQGALYEQYF. In DNA form, the CDR3 reads TGTGCCAGCAGACATCAGGGGGCTCTCTACGAGCAGTACTTC. The rearrangement uses TRBV13 and TRBJ2-7; 8 nucleotides match TRBD1. The length of the CDR3 is 14 residues. Germline-derived CDR1 and CDR2 are PRHDT and FYEKMQ (reference sequence). V was clipped by 6 bases and J by 3 bases; unmatched bases: 7.